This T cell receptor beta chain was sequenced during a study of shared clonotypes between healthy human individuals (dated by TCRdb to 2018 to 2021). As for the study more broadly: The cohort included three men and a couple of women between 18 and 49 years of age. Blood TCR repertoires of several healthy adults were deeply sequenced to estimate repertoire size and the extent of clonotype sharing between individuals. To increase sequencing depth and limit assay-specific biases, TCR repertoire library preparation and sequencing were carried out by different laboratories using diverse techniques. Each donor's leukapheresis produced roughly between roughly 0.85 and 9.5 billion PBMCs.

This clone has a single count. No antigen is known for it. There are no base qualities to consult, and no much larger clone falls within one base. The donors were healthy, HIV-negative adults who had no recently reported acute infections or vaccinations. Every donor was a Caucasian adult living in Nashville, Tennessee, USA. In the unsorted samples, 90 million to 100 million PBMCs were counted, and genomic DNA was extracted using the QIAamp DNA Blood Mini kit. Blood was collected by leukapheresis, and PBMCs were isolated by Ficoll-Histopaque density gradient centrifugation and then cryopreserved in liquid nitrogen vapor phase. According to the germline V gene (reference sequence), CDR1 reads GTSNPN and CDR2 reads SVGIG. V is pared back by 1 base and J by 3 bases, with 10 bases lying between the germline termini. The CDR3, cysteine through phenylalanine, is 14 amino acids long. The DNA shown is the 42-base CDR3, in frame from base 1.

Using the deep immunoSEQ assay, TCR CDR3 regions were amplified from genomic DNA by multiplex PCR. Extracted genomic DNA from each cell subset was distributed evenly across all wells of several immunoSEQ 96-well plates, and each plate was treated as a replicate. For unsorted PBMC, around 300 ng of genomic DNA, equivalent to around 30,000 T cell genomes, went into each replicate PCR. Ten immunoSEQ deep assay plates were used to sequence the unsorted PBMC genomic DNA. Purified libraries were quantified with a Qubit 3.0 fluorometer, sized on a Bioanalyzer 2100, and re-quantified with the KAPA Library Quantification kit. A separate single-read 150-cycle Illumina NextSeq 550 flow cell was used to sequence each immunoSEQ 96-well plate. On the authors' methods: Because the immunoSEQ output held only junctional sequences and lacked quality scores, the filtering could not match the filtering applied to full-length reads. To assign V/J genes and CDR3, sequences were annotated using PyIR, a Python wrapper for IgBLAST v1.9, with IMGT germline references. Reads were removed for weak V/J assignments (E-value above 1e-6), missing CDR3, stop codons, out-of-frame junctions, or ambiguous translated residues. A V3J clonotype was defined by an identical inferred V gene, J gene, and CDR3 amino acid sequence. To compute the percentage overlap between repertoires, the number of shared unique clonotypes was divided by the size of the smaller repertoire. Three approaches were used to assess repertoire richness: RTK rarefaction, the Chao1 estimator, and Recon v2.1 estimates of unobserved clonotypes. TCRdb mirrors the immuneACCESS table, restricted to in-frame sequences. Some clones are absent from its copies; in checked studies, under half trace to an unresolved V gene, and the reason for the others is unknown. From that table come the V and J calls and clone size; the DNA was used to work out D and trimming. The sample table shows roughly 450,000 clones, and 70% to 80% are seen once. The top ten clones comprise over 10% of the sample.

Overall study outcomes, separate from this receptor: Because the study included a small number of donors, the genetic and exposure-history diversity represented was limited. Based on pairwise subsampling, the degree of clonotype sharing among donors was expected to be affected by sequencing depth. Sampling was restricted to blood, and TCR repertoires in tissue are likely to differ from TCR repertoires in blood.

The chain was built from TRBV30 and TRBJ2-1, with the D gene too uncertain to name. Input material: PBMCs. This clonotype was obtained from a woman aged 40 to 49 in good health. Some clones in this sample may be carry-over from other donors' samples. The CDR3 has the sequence CAWSGRTGYNEQFF. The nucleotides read TGTGCCTGGAGTGGACGGACCGGCTACAATGAGCAGTTCTTC.